The text below deals with one T cell receptor beta chain. Its specificity is not known. This CDR3 region has 17 residues. Germline V gene data show CDR1 as SGHRS and CDR2 as YFSETQ. After removal of 0 bases from V and 1 base from J, the junction contained 7 bases not matched to a gene. The data are from a study of CD4 T cells in relation to SARS-CoV-2 and coronaviruses. Regarding the study as a whole: In around 67% of donors, memory CD4+ clonotypes crossrecognized SARS-CoV-2 and at least one common cold coronavirus spike.

Using immunoSEQ multiplex PCR, the repertoire was profiled, and TCRdb retains in-frame clones only, with some absent. The table has about 60,000 clones, 94% seen once. Before the COVID-19 pandemic, during about 2011-2019, CD4+ T cells were taken from unexposed donors. This TCR was sampled from a human donor in good health. The rearrangement joins TRBV5-1 to TRBJ2-7, with TRBD2 identical over 10 bases. Sequencing was performed on naive CD4+ T cells from PBMCs. Regarding subset: naive CD4+ T cells isolated by negative enrichment. The CDR3 bases are TGCGCCAGCAGCTTGGGTCTAGCGGGGGCCAGATCCTACGAGCAGTACTTC. Translating it yields CASSLGLAGARSYEQYF.